The rows below give T cell receptor beta chains drawn from one sample of a study of T cell responses to AZD1222 COVID-19 vaccine. Libraries were prepared by immunoSEQ multiplex PCR; TCRdb keeps only in-frame clonotypes and omits some of them. The profile shows some 150,000 clones, about 90% of them singletons. The material was peripheral blood, obtained on day 0 of AZD1222 vaccination. Source of these receptors: an adult in good health. CDR3s include the opening cysteine and the closing phenylalanine or tryptophan. The D gene is left open where the match is weak. A row's size may be missing; if present it is once, few, many or a size class.

size	V	D	J	CDR3	DNA
-	TRBV7-6	-	TRBJ1-2	CASSLTQGSASGYTF	TGTGCCAGCAGCTTGACCCAGGGCTCGGCGAGTGGCTACACCTTC
-	TRBV9	-	TRBJ2-3	CASSRRSSHTDTQYF	TGTGCCAGCAGCCGCCGTAGCTCCCACACAGATACGCAGTATTTT
-	TRBV23-1	-	TRBJ1-1	CASSHPQRGLYTEAFF	TGCGCCAGCAGTCACCCACAGAGGGGGTTGTACACTGAAGCTTTCTTT
-	TRBV6-5	TRBD2	TRBJ2-1	CASSSSGSSNEQFF	TGTGCCAGCAGTTCCAGCGGGAGTAGCAATGAGCAGTTCTTC
once	TRBV29-1	-	TRBJ2-2	CSVTITGELFF	TGCAGCGTGACCATAACCGGGGAGCTGTTTTTT
-	TRBV10-3	-	TRBJ2-2	CAISVEVNTGELFF	TGTGCCATCAGTGTTGAGGTAAACACCGGGGAGCTGTTTTTT
-	TRBV10-1	-	TRBJ1-2	CASSEERFNYGYTF	TGCGCCAGCAGTGAGGAGAGATTTAACTATGGCTACACCTTC
-	TRBV6-2/TRBV6-3	-	TRBJ2-7	CASSYSKFSEQYF	TGTGCCAGCAGTTACTCGAAATTCTCCGAGCAGTACTTC
-	TRBV5-1	-	TRBJ1-1	CASSPDPGTDTEAFF	TGCGCCAGCAGCCCGGACCCAGGGACGGACACTGAAGCTTTCTTT
-	TRBV6-2/TRBV6-3	TRBD1	TRBJ2-1	CASSYSRTGVHEQFF	TGTGCCAGCAGTTACTCCAGGACAGGGGTCCATGAGCAGTTCTTC
-	TRBV6-6	TRBD1	TRBJ1-5	CASSAPTGGSNQPQHF	TGTGCCAGCAGTGCACCAACAGGGGGTAGCAATCAGCCCCAGCATTTT
-	TRBV29-1	-	TRBJ1-1	CSVTSGMGGTEAFF	TGCAGCGTCACCTCGGGGATGGGTGGGACTGAAGCTTTCTTT
-	TRBV7-2	-	TRBJ1-3	CASSLRRNTIYF	TGTGCCAGCAGCTTACGGCGAAACACCATATATTTT
-	TRBV19	TRBD1	TRBJ2-3	CASSRRTGESDTQYF	TGTGCCAGTAGTAGACGGACAGGGGAATCGGATACGCAGTATTTT
-	TRBV7-2	TRBD1	TRBJ2-5	CASSLTRQGLGETQYF	TGTGCCAGCAGCTTAACCCGACAGGGATTAGGGGAGACCCAGTACTTC
few	TRBV6-4	TRBD2	TRBJ2-3	CASSDELAGGPDTQYF	TGTGCCAGCAGTGACGAACTAGCGGGGGGTCCAGATACGCAGTATTTT
-	TRBV5-4	-	TRBJ1-4	CASSSEGGYNEKLFF	TGTGCCAGCAGCTCTGAGGGGGGGTATAACGAAAAACTGTTTTTT
-	TRBV10-3	TRBD1	TRBJ2-3	CAISRQGLTDTQYF	TGTGCCATCAGTCGACAGGGGCTCACAGATACGCAGTATTTT
-	TRBV7-2	-	TRBJ1-2	CASSLDGGVGYGYTF	TGTGCCAGCAGCTTAGATGGGGGGGTCGGCTATGGCTACACCTTC
-	TRBV3-1/TRBV3-2	-	TRBJ2-3	CASSQVFDGGTDTQYF	TGTGCCAGCAGCCAAGTGTTCGATGGGGGCACAGATACGCAGTATTTT
-	TRBV10-3	-	TRBJ1-1	CAISEVGENTEAFF	TGTGCCATCAGTGAGGTTGGGGAGAACACTGAAGCTTTCTTT
-	TRBV7-2	-	TRBJ2-2	CASSLSAHTGELFF	TGTGCCAGCAGCTTATCTGCGCACACCGGGGAGCTGTTTTTT
-	TRBV9	TRBD2	TRBJ2-7	CASSDPTSGDPYEQYF	TGTGCCAGCAGCGACCCGACTAGCGGGGACCCCTACGAGCAGTACTTC
-	TRBV5-4	-	TRBJ2-3	CASSLDGPPDTQYF	TGTGCCAGCAGCTTGGACGGGCCCCCAGATACGCAGTATTTT
once	TRBV15	-	TRBJ2-7	CATSRDRGLMYF	TGTGCCACCAGCAGAGATAGAGGATTGATGTACTTC
-	TRBV7-2	-	TRBJ2-2	CASTPFREPGELFF	TGTGCCAGCACCCCCTTTAGAGAACCCGGGGAGCTGTTTTTT
-	TRBV29-1	-	TRBJ1-4	CSPSRGIGEKLFF	TGCAGCCCCAGCCGCGGAATAGGTGAAAAACTGTTTTTT
-	TRBV21-1	-	TRBJ2-7	CASSNPLRGAHEQYF	TGTGCCAGCAGCAACCCCCTTCGGGGCGCCCACGAGCAGTACTTC
-	TRBV9	TRBD1	TRBJ1-1	CASSVDTGAPLNTEAFF	TGTGCCAGCAGCGTAGACACAGGGGCCCCGTTGAACACTGAAGCTTTCTTT
-	TRBV4-3	-	TRBJ2-4	CASSRQQGGKNIQYF	TGCGCCAGCAGCCGTCAGCAGGGAGGCAAAAACATTCAGTACTTC
few	TRBV25-1	TRBD1	TRBJ2-7	CASSDPRTGVDEQYF	TGTGCCAGCAGTGATCCTCGGACAGGGGTGGACGAGCAGTACTTC
-	TRBV29-1	-	TRBJ1-1	CSVRRVGTAEAFF	TGCAGCGTGAGGAGGGTGGGTACAGCTGAAGCTTTCTTT
-	TRBV5-1	-	TRBJ1-1	CASSLLGNTEAFF	TGCGCCAGCAGCTTACTGGGTAACACTGAAGCTTTCTTT
once	TRBV7-2	-	TRBJ1-5	CASSLESGPNQPQHF	TGTGCCAGCAGCTTAGAGTCTGGCCCCAATCAGCCCCAGCATTTT
-	TRBV7-9	-	TRBJ2-7	CASSSKDKPYEQYF	TGTGCCAGTAGCTCCAAAGACAAGCCCTACGAGCAGTACTTC
-	TRBV25-1	-	TRBJ1-4	CASSGGRFNEKLFF	TGTGCCAGCAGTGGCGGGAGATTTAATGAAAAACTGTTTTTT
-	TRBV6-2/TRBV6-3	TRBD1	TRBJ2-5	CASSSPGTGVFQETQYF	TGTGCCAGCAGTTCACCCGGGACAGGGGTCTTCCAAGAGACCCAGTACTTC
-	TRBV2	TRBD1	TRBJ1-4	CASTGTGDQKLFF	TGTGCCAGCACCGGGACAGGGGATCAAAAACTGTTTTTT
-	TRBV6-5	TRBD1	TRBJ2-1	CASSYSTGAYNEQFF	TGTGCCAGCAGTTACAGTACAGGGGCCTACAATGAGCAGTTCTTC
-	TRBV13	-	TRBJ1-2	CASSYRRGANYGYTF	TGTGCCAGCAGCTACCGGAGGGGAGCTAACTATGGCTACACCTTC